One and the same sample provided the 16 T cell receptor beta chains below, sequenced in a study of T-cell reconstitution after alpha-beta-depleted transplantation in children. A TCRbeta library incorporating unique molecular identifiers was prepared. TCRdb reanalysed the PCR reads using MiXCR and keeps one entry per CDR3 protein. Of approximately 400,000 distinct CDR3 sequences in the sample, roughly 11% are singletons; the top ten hold 4.5% to 7%. The source material was PBMCs from the stem cell graft donor, sampled from the stem cell graft. Source of these receptors: a human donor who donated a stem cell graft to a child with acute myeloid leukemia.

This chain joins TRBV20-1 and TRBJ2-7; tentative D call: TRBD1 (5 bases). CDR1 is DFQATT and CDR2 is SNEGSKA in the germline V gene (reference sequence). The CDR3 is 15 amino acids. The germline V and J ends were trimmed by 2 bases and 7 bases, with 21 bases remaining between them. DNA for the CDR3: TGCAGTGCTAGATTCACGGTTGGCAGGGCCAGAGAGCAGTACTTC. It translates to CSARFTVGRAREQYF.

A few counts support this clonotype. The rearrangement links TRBV5-5 to TRBJ2-7; weak D call: TRBD1 (6 bases). This CDR3 contains 17 residues. Germline V lookup: CDR1 SGHKS, CDR2 YYEKEE (reference sequence). V shed 0 bases and J shed 3 bases, with 19 bases lying between them. In DNA, the CDR3 is TGTGCCAGCAGCTTGGGAAAAGGGTGGACAGCAAACTACGAGCAGTACGTC. The encoded protein is CASSLGKGWTANYEQYV.

The rearrangement uses TRBV7-9 and TRBJ2-3; 7 nucleotides agree with TRBD1. The junction had 11 bases not matched to a gene; V was cut back by 3 bases and J by 5 bases. CDR3 length equals 16 residues. The germline CDR1 and CDR2 sequences are SEHNR and FQNEAQ (reference sequence). CDR3 loop: CASSLAEQGRGDTQYF. CDR3 nucleotides: TGTGCCAGCAGCTTGGCTGAACAGGGGAGAGGAGATACGCAGTATTTT.

This chain joins TRBV7-9 and TRBJ2-7; 9 bases agree with TRBD1. Unmatched junction bases numbered 9, after V lost 3 bases and J lost 3 bases. The CDR3 sequence is 16 residues long. The germline CDR1 and CDR2 sequences are SEHNR and FQNEAQ (reference sequence). The CDR3 sequence: CASSFPTGGNIYEQYF. The CDR3 DNA follows: TGTGCCAGCAGCTTTCCGACAGGGGGGAACATCTACGAGCAGTACTTC.

This clonotype was observed a handful of times. The rearrangement uses TRBV11-2 and TRBJ2-1; 9 bases match TRBD2. CDR1 is SGHAT, CDR2 FQNNGV, per germline. J gave up 5 bases and V 5 bases, and 7 bases lay outside the gene matches. This CDR3 is built from 15 residues. CDR3 nucleotide sequence: TGTGCCAGCAGCCTTATAGCGGGAGAAAACAATGAGCAGTTCTTC. Translated, it gives CASSLIAGENNEQFF.

This clonotype was observed a handful of times. This rearrangement joins TRBV4-2 to TRBJ2-6, with no clear D. The CDR3 sequence is 15 residues long. Germline CDR1 LGHNA, CDR2 YNFKEQ. The V and J ends lost 0 bases and 4 bases respectively, with 7 bases between them. Here the CDR3 reads CASSQDSDGANVLTF. The CDR3 DNA follows: TGTGCCAGCAGCCAAGACAGTGACGGGGCCAACGTCCTGACTTTC.

The chain joins TRBV29-1 to TRBJ2-1; D gene ambiguous. Germline V gives CDR1 SQVTM, CDR2 ANQGSEA. The CDR3 totals 9 residues. V lost 4 bases and J lost 8, with 3 bases in between. CDR3 amino acids: CSVGYEQFF. CDR3 bases: TGCAGCGTTGGATATGAGCAGTTCTTC.

This clonotype was detected many times. The V call is TRBV3-1, the J call TRBJ2-2, with TRBD2 matching over 10 bases. V trimming: 4 bases; J trimming: 6 bases; junction bases outside the gene matches: 5. CDR3 length: 15 residues. The germline gives CDR1 LGHDT, CDR2 YNNKEL (reference sequence). CDR3 loop: CASSPPGLASGELFF. CDR3 coding DNA: TGTGCCAGCAGCCCGCCGGGACTAGCGTCCGGGGAGCTGTTTTTT.

The CDR3 DNA follows: TGTGCCAGTAGTTCAGGGGTAGACTATGGCTACACCTTC. This codes for CASSSGVDYGYTF. The chain joins TRBV19 to TRBJ1-2; TRBD1 is a possible D gene (6 bases). The CDR3 spans 13 residues. Trimming cost V 5 bases and J 3 bases, with 10 bases left between them. Germline V CDR1 and CDR2: LNHDA, SQIVND (reference sequence).

This clonotype was detected ten times or more. The gene calls are TRBV18 and TRBJ2-3; 9 bases line up with TRBD2. In germline, CDR1 is KGHSH, CDR2 LQKENI. There are 14 residues in the CDR3. The V segment lost 3 bases and the J segment 6 bases; nucleotides outside the gene matches: 4. Here the CDR3 DNA reads TGTGCCAGCTCACCTAGCGGGGGCGATGATACGCAGTATTTT. It encodes CASSPSGGDDTQYF.

This clonotype was seen many times. The chain has TRBV29-1 and TRBJ1-3; D may be TRBD1 (5 bases). V was clipped by 1 base and J by 1 base, with 14 bases between them. The germline V gene has CDR1 SQVTM and CDR2 ANQGSEA. This CDR3 has 16 residues. The CDR3 spells CSVEVQQAPSGNTIYF. The CDR3 nucleotides read TGCAGCGTTGAAGTCCAACAGGCCCCGTCTGGAAACACCATATATTTT. The full variable domain, rest sourced from reference TRBV29-1 and TRBJ1-3, is SAVISQKPSRDICQRGTSLTIQCQVDSQVTMMFWYRQQPGQSLTLIATANQGSEATYESGFVIDKFPISRPNLTFSTLTVSNMSPEDSSIYLCSVEVQQAPSGNTIYFGEGSWLTVV.

A few counts support this clonotype. The V and J genes are TRBV20-1 and TRBJ2-1; tentative D call: TRBD2 (5 bases). V lost 5 bases, J lost 2 bases, and 19 bases lay in between. Germline V lookup: CDR1 DFQATT, CDR2 SNEGSKA (reference sequence). The CDR3 spans 16 residues. The CDR3 DNA reads as TGCAGTGCTCTAGCTCTTCTGGTGGGTCCCTACAATGAGCAGTTCTTC. Translation: CSALALLVGPYNEQFF.

The chain recombines TRBV12-3 or TRBV12-4 with TRBJ2-1; D uncertain. The V and J ends lost 6 bases and 11 bases respectively, with 8 bases between them. CDR3 length equals 10 residues. The CDR3, as DNA: TGTGCCAGCAGGGGATATCAGCAGTTCTTC. The encoded protein is CASRGYQQFF.

This clonotype was found a few times. The chain recombines TRBV20-1 with TRBJ2-5; the match to TRBD2 covers 11 bases. The V segment lost 5 bases and the J segment 2 bases; nucleotides outside the gene matches: 7. The CDR3 extends over 15 amino acids. The germline V gene encodes CDR1 DFQATT and CDR2 SNEGSKA (reference sequence). CDR3 loop: CSAGRLAGKQETQYF. The CDR3 nucleotides read TGCAGTGCTGGACGACTAGCGGGGAAACAAGAGACCCAGTACTTC.

The table lists this clonotype with many counts. J is TRBJ2-1 and V is TRBV5-6; D is unresolved. This CDR3 is 11 amino acids long. CDR1 SGHDT and CDR2 YYEEEE come from the germline V gene. V was shortened by 2 bases and J by 11 bases, with 8 bases between the two germline ends. CDR3 region: CASSFMAQQFF. The CDR3 region has the DNA TGTGCCAGCAGCTTCATGGCACAGCAGTTCTTC.

This clonotype was observed many times. The chain couples TRBV5-1 to TRBJ2-2, with 8 bases matching TRBD1. V was clipped by 2 bases and J by 5 bases; unmatched bases: 5. This CDR3 is built from 15 residues. Germline V gene sequence: CDR1 SGHRS, CDR2 YFSETQ. CDR3 in amino acids: CASSLGTGGTGELFF. The CDR3 DNA sequence: TGCGCCAGCAGCTTAGGGACAGGCGGGACCGGGGAGCTGTTTTTT.